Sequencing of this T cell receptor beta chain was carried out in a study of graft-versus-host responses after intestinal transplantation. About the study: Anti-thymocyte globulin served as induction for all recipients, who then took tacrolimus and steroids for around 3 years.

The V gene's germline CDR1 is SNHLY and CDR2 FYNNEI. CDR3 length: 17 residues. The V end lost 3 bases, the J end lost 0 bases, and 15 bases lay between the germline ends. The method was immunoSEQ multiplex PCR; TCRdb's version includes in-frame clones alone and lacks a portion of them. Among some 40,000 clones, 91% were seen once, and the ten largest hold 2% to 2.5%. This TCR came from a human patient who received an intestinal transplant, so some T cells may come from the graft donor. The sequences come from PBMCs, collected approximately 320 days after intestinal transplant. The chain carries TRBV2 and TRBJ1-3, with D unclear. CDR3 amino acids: CASSEGGVPLSGNTIYF. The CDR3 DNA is TGTGCCAGCAGTGAGGGTGGAGTCCCTCTCTCTGGAAACACCATATATTTT.